The 7 T cell receptor beta chains in this list originate from one sample, sequenced in a study of blood T cells in healthy people across ages. The use of a sample-barcoded 5' primer and a J-beta primer mix characterized a second PCR of about 7 to 12 cycles. MiXCR, run by TCRdb on the 5' RACE reads, gives a single entry per CDR3 protein. The table lists more than 650,000 distinct CDR3 sequences, approximately 24% of them singletons, with roughly 3.1% in the top ten. The data were also submitted as part of a second study, on T cells of mothers and their children.

The sequencing input was blood. The source of these receptors is a boy aged 5-17 years in good health.

This clonotype has more than one count but fewer than ten. The J gene is TRBJ2-5, the V gene TRBV2; D may correspond to TRBD1 or TRBD2 (6 bases each). The V end lost 1 base, the J end lost 5 bases, and 11 bases lay between the germline ends. The germline V gene encodes CDR1 SNHLY and CDR2 FYNNEI. There are 14 residues in the CDR3. Written as DNA, the CDR3 is TGTGCCAGCAGTGAAGAGTGGGGGGCCGAGACCCAGTACTTC. This encodes CASSEEWGAETQYF.

V gene TRBV2 combines with J gene TRBJ1-5; perhaps TRBD1 as D (5 bases). With 2 bases removed from V and 6 bases from J, the gap between germline ends came to 11 bases. This CDR3 has 14 amino acids. Germline values: CDR1 SNHLY, CDR2 FYNNEI. The CDR3, as DNA: TGTGCCAGCAGTGAAAACCAGGGTTCTCAGCCCCAGCATTTT. It yields the protein CASSENQGSQPQHF.

This clonotype has only a few counts. The chain joins TRBV28 to TRBJ2-7; TRBD1 matches at 7 bases. The CDR3 is 16 amino acids. The germline CDR1 and CDR2 sequences are MDHEN and SYDVKM. V gave up 3 bases and J gave up 6 bases; unmatched junction bases: 14. CDR3 sequence reads: CASSFGFGTVVGEQYF. The CDR3 nucleotides read TGTGCCAGCAGTTTTGGGTTTGGGACAGTGGTTGGCGAGCAGTACTTC.

The CDR3 coding sequence is TGTGCCAGCAGGTTTGGGGCGGGGGGGCAAACAGATACGCAGTATTTT. It encodes CASRFGAGGQTDTQYF. V usage is TRBV27 and J usage is TRBJ2-3; 9 bases are shared with TRBD2. J was trimmed by 3 bases and V by 6 bases; bases with no gene match: 10. This CDR3 region has 16 residues. The V gene's germline CDR1 is MNHEY and CDR2 SMNVEV (reference sequence).

This clonotype came up a few times. This rearrangement joins TRBV12-3 or TRBV12-4 to TRBJ1-2; D perhaps matches TRBD1 (5 bases). The V end was cut by 6 bases, the J end by 5 bases, with 19 bases between. The length of the CDR3 is 15 residues. CDR3 DNA: TGTGCCAGCAGATTGGCCGGGACCCGTAATTATGGCTACACCTTC. Its protein is CASRLAGTRNYGYTF.

The chain links TRBV12-3 or TRBV12-4 to TRBJ1-3; TRBD1 might be the D (5 bases). Trimming shortened V by 3 bases and J by 4 bases, and 13 bases separated the two germline ends. The CDR3 spans 15 residues. CDR3 region: CASSFDSFRGNTIYF. CDR3 DNA: TGTGCCAGCAGTTTCGACAGTTTCAGGGGAAACACCATATATTTT.

The genes are TRBV25-1 and TRBJ2-1; D is possibly TRBD1 (5 bases). This CDR3 region has 15 residues. Germline loops: CDR1 MGHDK, CDR2 SYGVNS. The V gene lost 4 bases and the J gene lost 3 bases, with 13 bases spanning the gap. As DNA, the CDR3 is TGTGCCAGCAGTGCCTGGACATCGATCTACAATGAGCAGTTCTTC. It encodes CASSAWTSIYNEQFF.